The entry below gives a single TCR beta chain sequence along with its context. Antigen unknown. The sample comes from a study of T cell responses to AZD1222 COVID-19 vaccine. The germline V and J ends were trimmed by 1 base and 7 bases, with 10 bases remaining between them. Germline V CDR1 and CDR2: SEHNR, FQNEAQ (reference sequence). CDR3 length equals 13 residues. Study findings and constraints: Per reports, nearly half of all spike-specific TCRs target regions that are unmutated in variants. Clonal diversity was possibly underestimated, and white British individuals and females predominated among donors.

Clones were sequenced by immunoSEQ multiplex PCR, and TCRdb holds only the in-frame ones, with some missing. This table has approximately 94,000 clones, about 83% appearing once. The genes are TRBV7-9 and TRBJ1-2, with D tentatively TRBD1 (5 bases). The receptor was isolated from an adult in good health. Sequenced here: peripheral blood, sampled on day 0 of AZD1222 vaccination. In DNA form, the CDR3 reads TGTGCCAGCAGCTTAGGGTCTGGGGCTGGCTACACCTTC. It codes for CASSLGSGAGYTF.